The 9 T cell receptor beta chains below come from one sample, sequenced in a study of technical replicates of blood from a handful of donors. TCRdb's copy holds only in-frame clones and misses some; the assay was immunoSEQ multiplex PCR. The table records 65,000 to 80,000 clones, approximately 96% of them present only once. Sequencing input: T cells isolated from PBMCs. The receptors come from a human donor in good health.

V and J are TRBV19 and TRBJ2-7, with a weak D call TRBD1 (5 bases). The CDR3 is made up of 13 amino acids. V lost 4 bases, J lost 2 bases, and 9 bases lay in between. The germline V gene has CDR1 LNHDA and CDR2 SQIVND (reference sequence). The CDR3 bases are TGTGCCAGTAGTAATCAGGGCACCTACGAGCAGTACTTC. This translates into CASSNQGTYEQYF. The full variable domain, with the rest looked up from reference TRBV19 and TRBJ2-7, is DGGITQSPKYLFRKEGQNVTLSCEQNLNHDAMYWYRQDPGQGLRLIYYSQIVNDFQKGDIAEGYSVSREKKESFPLTVTSAQKNPTAFYLCASSNQGTYEQYFGPGTRLTVT.

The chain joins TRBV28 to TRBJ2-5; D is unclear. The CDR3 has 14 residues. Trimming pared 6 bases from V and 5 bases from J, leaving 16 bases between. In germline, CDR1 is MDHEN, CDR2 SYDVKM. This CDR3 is CASRYGSSWETQYF. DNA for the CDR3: TGTGCCAGCAGATACGGGTCGAGTTGGGAGACCCAGTACTTC.

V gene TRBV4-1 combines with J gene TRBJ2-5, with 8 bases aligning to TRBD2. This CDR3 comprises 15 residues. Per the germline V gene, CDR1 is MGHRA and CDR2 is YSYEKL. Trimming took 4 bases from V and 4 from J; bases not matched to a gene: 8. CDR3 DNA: TGCGCCAGCAGCCCAGGAGCGGGAGTGCTAGAGACCCAGTACTTC. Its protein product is CASSPGAGVLETQYF.

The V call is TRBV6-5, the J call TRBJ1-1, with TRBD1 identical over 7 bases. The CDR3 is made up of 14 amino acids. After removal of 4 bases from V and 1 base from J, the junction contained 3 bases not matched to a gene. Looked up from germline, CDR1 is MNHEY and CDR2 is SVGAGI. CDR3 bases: TGTGCCAGCAGTTGGGACAGCGGGAACACTGAAGCTTTCTTT. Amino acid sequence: CASSWDSGNTEAFF.

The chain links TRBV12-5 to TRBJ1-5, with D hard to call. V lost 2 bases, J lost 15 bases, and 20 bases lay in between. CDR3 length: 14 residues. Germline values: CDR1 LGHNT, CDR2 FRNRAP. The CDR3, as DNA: TGTGCTAGTGGTTTGACCGCGGGTACAACCGTCACGCATTTT. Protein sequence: CASGLTAGTTVTHF.

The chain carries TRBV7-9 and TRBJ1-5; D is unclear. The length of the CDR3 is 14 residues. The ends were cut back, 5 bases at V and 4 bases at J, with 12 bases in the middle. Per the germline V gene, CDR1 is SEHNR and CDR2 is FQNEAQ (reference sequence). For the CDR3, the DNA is TGTGCCAGCAGCCCCCCGCAGGCGAATCAGCCCCAGCATTTT. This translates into CASSPPQANQPQHF.

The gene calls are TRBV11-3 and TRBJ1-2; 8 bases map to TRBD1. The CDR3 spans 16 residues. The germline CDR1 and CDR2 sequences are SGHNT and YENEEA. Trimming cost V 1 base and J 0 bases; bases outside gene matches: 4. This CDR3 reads CASSLGRDRPNYGYTF. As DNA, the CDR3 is TGTGCCAGCAGCTTAGGTCGGGACAGGCCTAACTATGGCTACACCTTC.

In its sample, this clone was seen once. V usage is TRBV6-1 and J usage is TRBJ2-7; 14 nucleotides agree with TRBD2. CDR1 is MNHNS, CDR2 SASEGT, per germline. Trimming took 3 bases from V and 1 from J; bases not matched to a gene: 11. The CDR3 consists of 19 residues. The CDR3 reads CASSETKPGLAGASYEQYF. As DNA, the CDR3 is TGTGCCAGCAGTGAGACAAAACCGGGACTAGCGGGAGCATCCTACGAGCAGTACTTC.

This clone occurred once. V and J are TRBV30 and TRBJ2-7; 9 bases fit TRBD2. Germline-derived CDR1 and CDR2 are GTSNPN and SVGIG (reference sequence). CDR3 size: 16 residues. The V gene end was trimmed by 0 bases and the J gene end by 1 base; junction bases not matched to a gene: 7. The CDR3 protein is CAWSVLRREGSYEQYF. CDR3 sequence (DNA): TGTGCCTGGAGTGTACTACGGCGGGAGGGATCCTACGAGCAGTACTTC.